Below, one T cell receptor (beta chain) is given with its context. The germline V and J ends were trimmed by 5 bases and 2 bases, with 10 bases remaining between them. Germline V gene data show CDR1 as MDHEN and CDR2 as SYDVKM. This CDR3 has 13 residues. The sample is drawn from a study of blood T cell repertoires in COVID-19. Participant age was roughly 18 to 89 years, and participants resided in fewer than 30 US areas. Only in-frame clones appear in the TCRdb table, and some are missing; sequencing was by immunoSEQ multiplex PCR. The sample lists more than 85,000 clones; roughly 85% were seen once. V usage is TRBV28 and J usage is TRBJ2-7, with unresolved D. The receptor was derived from a woman between 45 and 65 years old who had recovered from COVID-19. Sequenced sample: PBMCs or T cells enriched from blood (not recorded which). The CDR3 nucleotides read TGTGCCAGCAGTCTAAGCCATACCTACGAGCAGTACTTC. Translation: CASSLSHTYEQYF.